This is a list of T cell receptor beta chains from one sample in a study of graft-versus-host responses after intestinal transplantation. Here immunoSEQ multiplex PCR was the method, and the copy in TCRdb shows in-frame clones only, minus some. The table lists more than 85,000 clones, 90% to 95% of them singletons. The antigens for these receptors are not known. Sequencing used unstimulated CD8+ T cells sorted from spleen or lymph node cells, obtained before intestinal transplant. These receptors were obtained from a human donor who received an intestinal transplant. The CDR3 runs from the conserved cysteine through the conserved F or W. The D gene is left open where the match is weak. Clone size, where shown, is once, few, many, or a class for clones that have expanded.

TRBJ2-3 TRBV7-9 NA NA 14 CASSFRSSTDTQYF TGTGCCAGCAGCTTCAGGTCTAGCACAGATACGCAGTATTTT
TRBJ2-7 TRBV5-4 NA TRBD2 17 CASSLAAAGGPAGEQYF TGTGCCAGCAGCTTGGCCGCTGCGGGAGGACCGGCGGGCGAGCAGTACTTC
TRBJ2-5 TRBV28 NA NA 15 CASSLDDSHGETQYF TGTGCCAGCAGTTTAGATGACAGCCATGGAGAGACCCAGTACTTC
TRBJ2-7 TRBV7-8 NA NA 15 CASSLDGPPPYEQYF TGTGCCAGCAGCTTAGACGGGCCACCGCCTTACGAGCAGTACTTC
TRBJ2-1 TRBV9 NA NA 14 CASSKGQRLNEQFF TGTGCCAGCAGCAAAGGACAGAGGTTAAATGAGCAGTTCTTC
TRBJ2-3 TRBV19 NA TRBD2 16 CASSIGSGSSTDTQYF TGTGCCAGTAGTATCGGGAGCGGGAGTTCCACAGATACGCAGTATTTT
TRBJ2-1 TRBV4-1 NA TRBD2 15 CASSQVLAGDNEQFF TGCGCCAGCAGCCAGGTACTAGCGGGAGACAATGAGCAGTTCTTC
TRBJ2-2 TRBV7-8 NA NA 16 CASRPEGQADTGELFF TGTGCCAGCCGACCGGAGGGGCAGGCGGACACCGGGGAGCTGTTTTTT
TRBJ2-1 TRBV4-1 NA TRBD1 14 CASSQGNGRGQLIF TGCGCCAGCAGCCAAGGGAACGGTAGGGGACAGCTAATCTTC
TRBJ2-3 TRBV2 NA NA 20 CASSPTGKEKNLAGPDTQYF TGTGCCAGCAGTCCGACAGGGAAAGAAAAAAATCTAGCGGGCCCAGATACGCAGTATTTT
TRBJ2-1 TRBV2 once NA 12 CASGGLDNEQFF TGTGCCAGCGGGGGGCTTGACAATGAGCAGTTCTTC
TRBJ2-2 TRBV7-6 NA TRBD1 15 CASSPGQGGFGELFF TGTGCCAGCAGCCCGGGACAGGGCGGATTCGGGGAGCTGTTTTTT
TRBJ1-1 TRBV7-9 NA NA 15 CASSRSGVMNTEAFF TGTGCCAGCAGCCGTTCGGGTGTAATGAACACTGAAGCTTTCTTT
TRBJ2-2 TRBV4-1 once TRBD2 15 CASSQLAGSTGELFF TGCGCCAGCAGCCAACTAGCGGGATCCACCGGGGAGCTGTTTTTT
TRBJ2-5 TRBV7-9 NA NA 17 CASSTLGVGGRRETQYF TGTGCCAGCAGCACCCTGGGTGTAGGGGGTCGGCGAGAGACCCAGTACTTC
TRBJ1-3 TRBV7-9 NA TRBD1 18 CASSLVGTGELSGNTIYF TGTGCCAGCAGCTTAGTTGGCACAGGGGAACTGTCTGGAAACACCATATATTTT